The present T cell receptor beta chain was sequenced within a study of blood T cells in healthy people across ages. CDR3 length: 13 amino acids. V was clipped by 0 bases and J by 1 base, with 7 bases between them. Looked up from germline, CDR1 is GTSNPN and CDR2 is SVGIG (reference sequence). Study observations and caveats: Not knowing donor CMV status may have confounded expanded clonotype changes.

The second PCR ran about 6 to 11 cycles with a sample-barcoded 5' primer and J-beta primers. TCRdb called the 5' RACE reads again in MiXCR, with one record for every CDR3 protein. The sample contains about 1.6 million distinct CDR3 sequences, about 32% of which appear only once. Per individual sample, total RNA of at least 6 micrograms was extracted. About this clonotype: Its antigen remains unknown.

J is TRBJ2-7 and V is TRBV30; D perhaps matches TRBD1 (5 bases). The TCR sequence derives from a woman younger than 45 in good health. The source material was blood. The CDR3 region is CAWSVGDSYEQYF. As DNA, the CDR3 is TGTGCCTGGAGTGTAGGGGATTCCTACGAGCAGTACTTC.